This T cell receptor beta chain stems from a study of T cells in Graves' hyperthyroidism and ophthalmopathy. Study summary: Initial diagnosis, before any treatment, was when peripheral blood was collected.

In its sample, this clonotype was seen many times. TCR beta CDR3 region amplification was performed from RNA transcripts. TCR CDR3 regions were first amplified by RT-PCR with HTBI primers. TCRdb independently ran MiXCR on the multiplex PCR reads; one entry per CDR3 protein. The table shows around 700,000 distinct CDR3 sequences, with approximately 19% occurring only once. The V end lost 2 bases, the J end lost 1 base, and 11 bases lay between the germline ends. This CDR3 contains 15 residues. Per germline, CDR1 MNHEY and CDR2 SVGAGI. Sequences were obtained from blood. The TCR originated in a woman aged 50 to 65 with Graves' hyperthyroidism that later progressed to Graves' ophthalmopathy. The V and J genes are TRBV6-5 and TRBJ1-1; a possible D gene is TRBD1 (5 bases). This chain's CDR3 is CASSYASGGNTEAFF. In nucleotides, the CDR3 is TGTGCCAGCAGTTACGCCTCGGGGGGGAACACTGAAGCTTTCTTT.